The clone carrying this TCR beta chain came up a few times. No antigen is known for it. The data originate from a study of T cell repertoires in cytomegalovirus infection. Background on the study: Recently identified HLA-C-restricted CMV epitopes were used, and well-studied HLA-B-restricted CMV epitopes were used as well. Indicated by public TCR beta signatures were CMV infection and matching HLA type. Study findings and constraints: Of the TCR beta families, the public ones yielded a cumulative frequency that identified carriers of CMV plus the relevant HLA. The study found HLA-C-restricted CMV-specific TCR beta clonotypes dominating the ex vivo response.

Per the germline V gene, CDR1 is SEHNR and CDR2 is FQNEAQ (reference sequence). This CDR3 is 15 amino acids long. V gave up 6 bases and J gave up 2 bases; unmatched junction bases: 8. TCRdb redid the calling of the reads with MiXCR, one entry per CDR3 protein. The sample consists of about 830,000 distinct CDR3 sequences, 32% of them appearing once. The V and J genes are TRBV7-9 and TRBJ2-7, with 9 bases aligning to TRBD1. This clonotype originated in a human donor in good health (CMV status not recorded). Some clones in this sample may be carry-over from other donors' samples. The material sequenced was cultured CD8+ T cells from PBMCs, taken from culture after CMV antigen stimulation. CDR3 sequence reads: CASSTPGQGAYEQYF. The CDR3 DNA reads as TGTGCCAGCAGTACCCCGGGACAGGGAGCCTACGAGCAGTACTTC. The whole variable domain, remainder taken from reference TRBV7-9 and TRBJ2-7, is DTGVSQNPRHKITKRGQNVTFRCDPISEHNRLYWYRQTLGQGPEFLTYFQNEAQLEKSRLLSDRFSAERPKGSFSTLEIQRTEQGDSAMYLCASSTPGQGAYEQYFGPGTRLTVT.